This TCR beta chain was retrieved from a study of technical replicates of blood from a handful of donors (dated by TCRdb to 2017 to 2019). From the cysteine through the phenylalanine, the CDR3 covers 13 amino acids. The CDR3 DNA has 39 bases and is translated from base 1. The junction shows trimming of 6 bases on V and 0 bases on J, plus 6 bases between the germline ends. The germline V gene (reference sequence) sets CDR1 to LNHNV and CDR2 to YYDKDF. The library was produced with the immunoSEQ multiplex PCR assay. Here the immuneACCESS table is served through TCRdb, limited to in-frame sequences with V and J called. Missing clones are a known gap in these copies; in checked studies unresolved V genes cover under half, and the rest lacks a known reason. The sample includes tens of thousands of clones, with roughly 94% observed a single time. The leading ten clones occupy roughly 0.25% of the sample.

Points on this clone: The antigen this receptor binds is unknown. The input lacks base qualities; no much larger clone sits a single base away.

The V gene is TRBV15 and the J gene is TRBJ1-3; a confident D gene designation cannot be given. The specimen sequenced was T cells isolated from PBMCs. This clonotype was obtained from a human donor in good health. The bases are TGTGCCACCAGTGTGTACTCTGGAAACACCATATATTTT. It specifies CATSVYSGNTIYF.